One and the same sample provided the 9 T cell receptor beta chains below, sequenced in a study of molecular identifiers for immune sequencing clone quantification. TCRdb itself ran the PCR reads through MiXCR, one entry per CDR3 protein. Of about 640,000 distinct CDR3 sequences in the sample, just under 20% were seen once. The specimen sequenced was naive CD8+ T cells from blood, with Jurkat cell RNA spiked in. The subset: FACS-sorted CD8+CD4-CCR7+CD45RA+ naive T cells. The receptors come from a human donor in good health. Some libraries in this study had Jurkat cell RNA spiked in.

This clonotype has at least ten counts. V is TRBV4-3 and J is TRBJ2-2; 10 bases line up with TRBD2. CDR1 and CDR2 (germline): LGHNA, YSLEER. The CDR3 has 16 amino acids. V gave up 1 base and J gave up 5 bases; unmatched junction bases: 4. The CDR3 DNA reads TGCGCCAGCAGCCAAGGGAGCGGGAGGGGGACCGGGGAGCTGTTTTTT. As protein: CASSQGSGRGTGELFF.

This clonotype appeared many times. J is TRBJ2-7 and V is TRBV4-1, with D perhaps matching TRBD1 (6 bases). V dropped 1 base and J dropped 3 bases, with 19 bases sitting between them. This CDR3 spans 17 amino acids. The germline V gene has CDR1 MGHRA and CDR2 YSYEKL. The CDR3 sequence: CASSQVTSGVQGYEQYF. The CDR3 bases are TGCGCCAGCAGCCAAGTGACCTCAGGGGTCCAGGGCTACGAGCAGTACTTC.

The chain carries TRBV9 and TRBJ1-1; D possibly corresponds to TRBD1 (5 bases). V lost 2 bases to trimming and J lost 8 bases, with 10 bases between them. This CDR3 contains 12 residues. Germline V gene lookup returns CDR1 SGDLS and CDR2 YYNGEE. CDR3 in amino acids: CASSVQGGEAFF. CDR3 coding DNA: TGTGCCAGCAGCGTCCAGGGAGGAGAAGCTTTCTTT.

Ten or more counts support this clonotype. The V and J genes are TRBV7-9 and TRBJ1-6, with 7 bases matching TRBD1. The CDR3 runs to 14 residues. The V gene's germline CDR1 is SEHNR and CDR2 FQNEAQ (reference sequence). The V and J ends lost 7 bases and 7 bases, in that order; junction bases with no gene match: 7. The CDR3, as DNA: TGTGCCAGCACCTTGGGACAGCGAAATTCACCCCTCCACTTT. This codes for CASTLGQRNSPLHF.

This clonotype was seen repeatedly, ten times or more. The rearrangement joins TRBV29-1 to TRBJ1-1; TRBD1 might be the D (6 bases). CDR1 is SQVTM, CDR2 ANQGSEA, per germline. Trimming stripped 6 bases from V and 6 bases from J, with 17 bases between. The CDR3 has 13 amino acids. The CDR3 region is CSVDTGPRAEAFF. In nucleotides, the CDR3 is TGCAGCGTGGACACAGGGCCCCGGGCTGAAGCTTTCTTT.

The count of this clonotype is one. A read error may explain this, as a much larger clone is one base away. The chain links TRBV5-1 to TRBJ1-1, with D possibly being TRBD1 (6 bases). The CDR3 has 14 residues. Trimming took 9 bases from V and 4 from J, leaving 19 bases between them. Germline V gene sequence: CDR1 SGHRS, CDR2 YFSETQ. CDR3 coding DNA: TGCGCCAACAATCTTGGCGCAGGGGTCACTGAAGCTTTCTTT. Translating gives CANNLGAGVTEAFF. Combining the CDR3 with reference TRBV5-1 and TRBJ1-1 gives the whole variable domain KAGVTQTPRYLIKTRGQQVTLSCSPISGHRSVSWYQQTPGQGLQFLFEYFSETQRNKGNFPGRFSGRQFSNSRSEMNVSTLELGDSALYLCANNLGAGVTEAFFGQGTRLTVV.

The chain carries TRBV18 and TRBJ2-4, with D uncertain. From germline, CDR1 is KGHSH and CDR2 LQKENI. Trimming removed 0 bases from V and 0 bases from J, with 6 bases in between. CDR3 length equals 15 residues. This chain's CDR3 is CASSPPDLAKNIQYF. The CDR3 nucleotides read TGTGCCAGCTCACCACCGGATCTAGCCAAAAACATTCAGTACTTC.

In this sample, this clonotype turned up a few times. The chain uses TRBV28 and TRBJ2-7, with TRBD1 matching over 7 bases. This CDR3 has 14 residues. CDR1 MDHEN and CDR2 SYDVKM come from the germline V gene. With V trimmed by 0 bases and J by 4 bases, 3 bases remained unmatched. CDR3 sequence (DNA): TGTGCCAGCAGTTTATGGGAACAGGGGTACGAGCAGTACTTC. Translating it yields CASSLWEQGYEQYF.

This clonotype was seen ten or more times. The V and J genes are TRBV12-3 or TRBV12-4 and TRBJ1-5; a weak D match, TRBD1 (5 bases). This CDR3 region has 15 residues. With 3 bases removed from V and 4 bases from J, the gap between germline ends came to 13 bases. The CDR3 protein is CASSFSGGWNQPQHF. DNA of the CDR3: TGTGCCAGCAGTTTCAGCGGGGGATGGAATCAGCCCCAGCATTTT.